These 14 T cell receptor beta chains were all obtained from the same sample, sequenced in a study of blood T cell repertoires in COVID-19. Method: immunoSEQ multiplex PCR; TCRdb's copy keeps in-frame clones and lacks some. Of around 250,000 clones listed, roughly 83% are singletons. Sequencing was carried out using peripheral blood. The receptor set was obtained from a man in his sixties who had recovered from COVID-19.

This clone was observed a few times. V usage is TRBV5-6 and J usage is TRBJ2-4, with 9 positions matching TRBD1. Germline-derived CDR1 and CDR2 are SGHDT and YYEEEE. Trimming at V came to 2 bases and at J to 3 bases, leaving 6 bases not matched to a gene. The CDR3 has 16 amino acids. The CDR3 protein is CASSLGGQGGKNIQYF. The CDR3 DNA sequence: TGTGCCAGCAGCTTAGGGGGACAGGGAGGCAAAAACATTCAGTACTTC.

CDR3 loop: CASSPRGAGYEQYF. The CDR3 nucleotides read TGTGCCAGCAGTCCGCGGGGGGCGGGCTACGAGCAGTACTTC. The chain joins TRBV9 to TRBJ2-7; 8 positions match TRBD2. This CDR3 contains 14 residues. CDR1 and CDR2 from the germline V gene are SGDLS and YYNGEE. Trimming cost V 5 bases and J 3 bases; bases outside gene matches: 7. Supplemented by reference TRBV9 and TRBJ2-7, the full variable domain reads DSGVTQTPKHLITATGQRVTLRCSPRSGDLSVYWYQQSLDQGLQFLIQYYNGEERAKGNILERFSAQQFPDLHSELNLSSLELGDSALYFCASSPRGAGYEQYFGPGTRLTVT.

This clone was counted between two and nine times. V is TRBV2 and J is TRBJ2-3, with D maybe TRBD2 (6 bases). Looked up from germline, CDR1 is SNHLY and CDR2 is FYNNEI. V dropped 3 bases and J dropped 6 bases, with 13 bases sitting between them. CDR3 size: 14 residues. The CDR3 DNA reads TGTGCCAGCAGTGATCGTGCGGGGTCGGATACGCAGTATTTT. This sequence encodes CASSDRAGSDTQYF.

V gene TRBV6-5 combines with J gene TRBJ1-5; no clear D. The CDR3 contains 14 residues. The germline gives CDR1 MNHEY, CDR2 SVGAGI. Deletions cut 4 bases from V and 4 bases from J, with 11 bases between. The DNA for the CDR3 is TGTGCCAGCAGTTCCGACGGGATGAATCAGCCCCAGCATTTT. This encodes CASSSDGMNQPQHF.

The gene calls are TRBV9 and TRBJ2-5, with a weak D call TRBD2 (6 bases). Trimming shortened V by 1 base and J by 7 bases, and 14 bases separated the two germline ends. This CDR3 comprises 14 residues. CDR1 SGDLS and CDR2 YYNGEE come from the germline V gene. Here the CDR3 reads CASSVTGTPATQYF. In nucleotides, the CDR3 is TGTGCCAGCAGCGTAACCGGGACTCCCGCGACCCAGTACTTC.

V is TRBV7-2 and J is TRBJ2-5, with 15 bases aligning to TRBD2. The CDR3 has 17 residues. Trimming at V came to 3 bases and at J to 1 base, leaving 3 bases not matched to a gene. Germline lookup yields CDR1 SGHTA and CDR2 FQGNSA. The CDR3 bases are TGTGCCAGCAGCTTGGGACTAGCGGGGGGCGGCCAAGAGACCCAGTACTTC. Translating gives CASSLGLAGGGQETQYF. The whole variable domain, remainder taken from reference TRBV7-2 and TRBJ2-5, is GAGVSQSPSNKVTEKGKDVELRCDPISGHTALYWYRQSLGQGLEFLIYFQGNSAPDKSGLPSDRFSAERTGGSVSTLTIQRTQQEDSAVYLCASSLGLAGGGQETQYFGPGTRLLVL.

V and J are TRBV4-1 and TRBJ2-2, with TRBD2 identical over 7 bases. CDR1 is MGHRA and CDR2 is YSYEKL in the germline V gene. The CDR3 is 16 residues long. Losses at the gene ends were 2 bases for V and 1 base for J; bases not matched to a gene: 4. CDR3 amino acids: CASSQSERENTGELFF. As DNA, the CDR3 is TGCGCCAGCAGCCAAAGTGAGCGGGAGAACACCGGGGAGCTGTTTTTT.

The J gene is TRBJ2-5, the V gene TRBV20-1; 8 nucleotides agree with TRBD2. The germline CDR1 and CDR2 sequences are DFQATT and SNEGSKA (reference sequence). The CDR3 covers 14 residues. The ends lost 3 bases at V and 1 base at J; junction bases unmatched: 4. The CDR3 DNA follows: TGCAGTGCTAGTCGCGCGGGGGGCCAAGAGACCCAGTACTTC. Translating it yields CSASRAGGQETQYF.

The chain carries TRBV27 and TRBJ2-6, with 7 positions matching TRBD1. The CDR3 covers 16 residues. CDR1 and CDR2 (germline): MNHEY, SMNVEV (reference sequence). J was trimmed by 0 bases and V by 10 bases; bases with no gene match: 9. The CDR3 reads CATARQGSSGANVLTF. The CDR3 DNA sequence: TGTGCCACCGCTCGACAGGGAAGCTCTGGGGCCAACGTCCTGACTTTC.

V usage is TRBV11-3 and J usage is TRBJ2-1, with D possibly TRBD2 on 5 matching bases. Germline lookup yields CDR1 SGHNT and CDR2 YENEEA. Trimming took off 5 bases at V and 8 bases at J, with 19 bases between the two ends. CDR3 size: 15 residues. The CDR3 DNA follows: TGTGCCAGCAGCAAAGCGAGCGGTACGTCTGATGAGCAGTTCTTC. It codes for CASSKASGTSDEQFF.

The chain couples TRBV6-1 to TRBJ2-7; TRBD2 matches at 7 bases. With 2 bases clipped from V and 6 bases from J, the junction kept 7 bases outside the gene matches. CDR1 MNHNS and CDR2 SASEGT come from the germline V gene. The CDR3 contains 14 residues. The chain's CDR3 is CASSELRGRGEQYF. Here the CDR3 DNA reads TGTGCCAGCAGTGAACTACGTGGGAGGGGCGAGCAGTACTTC.

The chain links TRBV28 to TRBJ1-5; TRBD1 is a possible D gene (6 bases). The CDR3 is made up of 16 amino acids. The ends were cut back, 4 bases at V and 2 bases at J, with 15 bases in the middle. Germline loops: CDR1 MDHEN, CDR2 SYDVKM. The CDR3 DNA sequence: TGTGCCAGCAGTTCCCAGGGGTTTTGGGGCAATCAGCCCCAGCATTTT. Translating gives CASSSQGFWGNQPQHF.

The chain joins TRBV3-1 (or the pseudogene TRBV3-2) to TRBJ2-2; 8 positions agree with TRBD2. The J segment lost 0 bases and the V segment lost 5 bases, leaving 5 bases of the junction unmatched. The germline CDR1 and CDR2 sequences are LGHDT and YNNKEL (reference sequence). The CDR3 covers 16 residues. In DNA form, the CDR3 reads TGTGCCAGCAGCTATAGCGGGACCCCGAACACCGGGGAGCTGTTTTTT. Translated, it gives CASSYSGTPNTGELFF.

This chain uses TRBV29-1 with TRBJ2-5; perhaps TRBD2 as D (6 bases). The germline V gene has CDR1 SQVTM and CDR2 ANQGSEA. This CDR3 is 13 amino acids long. Trimming stripped 3 bases from V and 6 bases from J, with 14 bases between. CDR3 sequence: CSVEEAGLKTQYF. In nucleotides, the CDR3 is TGCAGCGTTGAGGAGGCGGGGCTAAAGACCCAGTACTTC.